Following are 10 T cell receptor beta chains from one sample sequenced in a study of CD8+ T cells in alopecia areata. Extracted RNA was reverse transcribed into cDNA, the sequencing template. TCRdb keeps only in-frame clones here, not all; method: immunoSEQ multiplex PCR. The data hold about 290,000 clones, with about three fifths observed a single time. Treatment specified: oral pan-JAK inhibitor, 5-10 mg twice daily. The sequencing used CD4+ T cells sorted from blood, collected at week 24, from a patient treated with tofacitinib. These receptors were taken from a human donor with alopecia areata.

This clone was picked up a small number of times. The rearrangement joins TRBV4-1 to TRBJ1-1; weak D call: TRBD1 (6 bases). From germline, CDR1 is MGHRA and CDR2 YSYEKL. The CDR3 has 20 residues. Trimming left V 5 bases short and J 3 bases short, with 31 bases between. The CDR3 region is CASSFATHDRLDRPDTEAFF. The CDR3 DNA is TGCGCCAGCAGCTTCGCCACCCATGACAGGCTCGATCGTCCGGACACTGAAGCTTTCTTT.

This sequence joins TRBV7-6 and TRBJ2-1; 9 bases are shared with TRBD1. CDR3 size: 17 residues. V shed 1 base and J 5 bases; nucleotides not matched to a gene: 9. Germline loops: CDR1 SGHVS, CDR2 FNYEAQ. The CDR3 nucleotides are TGTGCCAGCAGCTTAGGGAGCCGGGACAGGGTCCACAATGAGCAGTTCTTC. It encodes CASSLGSRDRVHNEQFF.

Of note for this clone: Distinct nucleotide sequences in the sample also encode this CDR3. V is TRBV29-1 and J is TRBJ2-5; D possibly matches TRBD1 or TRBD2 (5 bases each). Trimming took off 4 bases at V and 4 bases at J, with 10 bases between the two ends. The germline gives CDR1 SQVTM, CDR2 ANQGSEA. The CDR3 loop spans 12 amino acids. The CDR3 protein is CSVGVGVETQYF. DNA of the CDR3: TGCAGCGTTGGCGTGGGGGTAGAGACCCAGTACTTC.

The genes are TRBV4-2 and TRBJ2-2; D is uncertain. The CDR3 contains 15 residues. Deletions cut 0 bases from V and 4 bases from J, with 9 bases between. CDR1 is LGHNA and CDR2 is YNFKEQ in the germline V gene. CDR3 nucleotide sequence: TGTGCCAGCAGCCAAGAGGGTGGGGTCACCGGGGAGCTGTTTTTT. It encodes CASSQEGGVTGELFF.

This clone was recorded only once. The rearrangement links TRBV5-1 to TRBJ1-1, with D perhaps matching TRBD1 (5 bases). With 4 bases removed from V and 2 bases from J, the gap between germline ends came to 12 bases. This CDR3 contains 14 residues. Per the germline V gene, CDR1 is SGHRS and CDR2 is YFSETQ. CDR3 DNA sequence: TGCGCCAGCAGCGCAGGGACGGAAAACACTGAAGCTTTCTTT. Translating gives CASSAGTENTEAFF.

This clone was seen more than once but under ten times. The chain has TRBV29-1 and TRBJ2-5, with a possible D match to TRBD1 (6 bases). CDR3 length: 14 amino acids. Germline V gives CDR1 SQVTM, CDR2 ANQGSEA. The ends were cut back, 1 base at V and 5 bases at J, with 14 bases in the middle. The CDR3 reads CSVEVQQGFETQYF. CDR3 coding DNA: TGCAGCGTTGAAGTCCAACAGGGCTTCGAGACCCAGTACTTC.

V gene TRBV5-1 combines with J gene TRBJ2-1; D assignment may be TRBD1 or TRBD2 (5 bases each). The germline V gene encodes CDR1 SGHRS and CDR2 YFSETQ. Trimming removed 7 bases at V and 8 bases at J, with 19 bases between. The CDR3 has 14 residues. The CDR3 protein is CASRWGTQVDEQFF. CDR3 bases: TGCGCCAGCCGCTGGGGGACCCAGGTCGATGAGCAGTTCTTC.

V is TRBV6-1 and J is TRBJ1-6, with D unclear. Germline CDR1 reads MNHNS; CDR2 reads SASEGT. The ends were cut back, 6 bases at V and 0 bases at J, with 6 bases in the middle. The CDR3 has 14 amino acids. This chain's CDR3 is CASRLNSYNSPLHF. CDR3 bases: TGTGCCAGCAGGCTCAACTCCTATAATTCACCCCTCCACTTT.

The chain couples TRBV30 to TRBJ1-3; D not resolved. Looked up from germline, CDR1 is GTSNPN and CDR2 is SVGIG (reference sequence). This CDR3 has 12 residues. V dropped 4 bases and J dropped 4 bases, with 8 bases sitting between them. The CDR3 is CAWTAAGNTIYF. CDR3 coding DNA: TGTGCCTGGACGGCGGCGGGAAACACCATATATTTT.

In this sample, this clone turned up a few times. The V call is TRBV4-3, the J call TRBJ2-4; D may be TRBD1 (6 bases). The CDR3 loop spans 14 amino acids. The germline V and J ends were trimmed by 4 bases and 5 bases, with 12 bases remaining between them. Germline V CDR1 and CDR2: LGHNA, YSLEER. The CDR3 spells CASSPRGRENIQYF. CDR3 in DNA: TGCGCCAGCAGCCCCAGGGGCAGGGAAAACATTCAGTACTTC.